The rows below give T cell receptor beta chains drawn from one sample of a study of T cell responses to AZD1222 COVID-19 vaccine. Assay used: immunoSEQ multiplex PCR; TCRdb lists only in-frame clones, some missing. In the table there are some 150,000 clones, about 90% of which are singletons. The specimen was peripheral blood, collected on day 0 of AZD1222 vaccination. The receptors stem from an adult in good health. Each CDR3 is given with its conserved first and last residue. The D gene is left open where the match is weak. Clone size is not always given. Where it is, it says once, few, many or a class for expanded clones.

d_call	clone_size	v_call	j_call	cdr3_aa	cdr3_nt
.	once	TRBV30	TRBJ2-1	CAWSSSGWVDEQFF	TGTGCCTGGAGTTCAAGCGGCTGGGTCGATGAGCAGTTCTTC
.	.	TRBV29-1	TRBJ1-5	CSVERGRFNSNQPQHF	TGCAGCGTTGAGAGGGGCAGATTTAATAGCAATCAGCCCCAGCATTTT
.	.	TRBV29-1	TRBJ1-2	CSVGGQLEGYTF	TGCAGCGTTGGAGGACAGTTGGAAGGCTACACCTTC
.	.	TRBV7-2	TRBJ1-1	CASSLGRGNTEAFF	TGTGCCAGCAGCTTAGGCAGGGGGAACACTGAAGCTTTCTTT
TRBD2	.	TRBV3-1/TRBV3-2	TRBJ2-7	CASSQGTSGYYEQYF	TGTGCCAGCAGCCAAGGGACTAGCGGGTATTACGAGCAGTACTTC
TRBD2	.	TRBV27	TRBJ2-7	CASRREGPSYEQYF	TGTGCCAGCAGGCGGGAGGGCCCTTCCTACGAGCAGTACTTC
.	.	TRBV7-6	TRBJ2-5	CASSLGPQETQYF	TGTGCCAGCAGCTTAGGGCCCCAAGAGACCCAGTACTTC
.	.	TRBV21-1	TRBJ1-3	CASSTHPDGGFILGNTIYF	TGTGCCAGCAGCACTCACCCCGACGGAGGATTTATTCTAGGAAACACCATATATTTT
.	.	TRBV4-2	TRBJ2-7	CASSQDGTTSSYEQYF	TGTGCCAGCAGCCAAGATGGGACGACGAGCTCCTACGAGCAGTACTTC
TRBD1	.	TRBV5-6	TRBJ2-7	CASSSGQSYEQYF	TGTGCCAGCAGCTCGGGACAGTCCTACGAGCAGTACTTC
TRBD1	.	TRBV28	TRBJ2-7	CASISGQGLYEQYF	TGTGCCAGCATCTCGGGACAGGGGCTGTACGAGCAGTACTTC
.	.	TRBV27	TRBJ1-5	CASSSGGGPQHF	TGTGCCAGCAGTTCCGGGGGCGGGCCCCAGCATTTT
TRBD1	.	TRBV28	TRBJ1-5	CASRTGDPPQHF	TGTGCCAGCAGGACAGGGGATCCGCCCCAGCATTTT
.	.	TRBV29-1	TRBJ2-7	CSPRVMREQYF	TGCAGCCCAAGGGTGATGAGGGAGCAGTACTTC
TRBD1	.	TRBV7-8	TRBJ2-5	CASSLGFRGPQETQYF	TGTGCCAGCAGCTTAGGTTTTAGGGGGCCACAAGAGACCCAGTACTTC
TRBD1	.	TRBV5-5	TRBJ2-2	CASSRTGAGGELFF	TGTGCCAGCAGCCGGACAGGGGCCGGCGGGGAGCTGTTTTTT
.	.	TRBV12-5	TRBJ1-1	CASGTAGEGTEAFF	TGTGCTAGTGGTACCGCCGGGGAGGGCACTGAAGCTTTCTTT
.	.	TRBV28	TRBJ2-6	CASSFTDSVSSGANVLTF	TGTGCCAGCAGTTTTACCGACAGTGTCAGCTCTGGGGCCAACGTCCTGACTTTC
.	.	TRBV4-3	TRBJ2-6	CASSQEGPSGANVLTF	TGCGCCAGCAGCCAGGAAGGGCCCTCTGGGGCCAACGTCCTGACTTTC
.	.	TRBV2	TRBJ1-5	CASSERGGNQPQHF	TGTGCCAGCAGTGAAAGGGGTGGCAATCAGCCCCAGCATTTT
.	.	TRBV13	TRBJ2-5	CASSDLTSTRETQYF	TGTGCCAGCAGCGATCTAACTAGTACGCGTGAGACCCAGTACTTC
TRBD1	.	TRBV5-1	TRBJ2-7	CASSLGYTGAGYEQYF	TGCGCCAGCAGCTTGGGATATACAGGGGCGGGCTACGAGCAGTACTTC
.	once	TRBV2	TRBJ1-1	CASSGAAPEAFF	TGTGCCAGCAGTGGGGCGGCTCCCGAAGCTTTCTTT
TRBD2	.	TRBV28	TRBJ2-2	CASTPPVYLAGNTGELFF	TGTGCCAGCACCCCCCCCGTATATCTAGCGGGGAACACCGGGGAGCTGTTTTTT
.	.	TRBV19	TRBJ2-7	CASSIAEGEQYF	TGTGCCAGTAGTATTGCAGAAGGCGAGCAGTACTTC
.	.	TRBV6-1	TRBJ2-7	CASGAKSYEQYF	TGTGCCAGCGGAGCGAAATCCTACGAGCAGTACTTC
.	once	TRBV19	TRBJ1-1	CASRTGHLAFF	TGTGCCAGTAGAACTGGACACTTGGCTTTCTTT
TRBD1	.	TRBV9	TRBJ1-2	CASSPWTGQYGYTF	TGTGCCAGCAGCCCCTGGACAGGGCAGTATGGCTACACCTTC
.	.	TRBV21-1	TRBJ2-7	CASSKVCSGRAGEQYF	TGTGCCAGCAGCAAAGTTTGTAGCGGGAGGGCGGGAGAGCAGTACTTC
.	.	TRBV6-2/TRBV6-3	TRBJ2-7	CASSYSVPSYEQYF	TGTGCCAGCAGTTACTCGGTGCCCTCCTACGAGCAGTACTTC
.	.	TRBV5-1	TRBJ1-1	CASSLGGVNTEAFF	TGCGCCAGCAGCTTGGGAGGAGTTAACACTGAAGCTTTCTTT
.	.	TRBV10-1	TRBJ2-7	CASSESTGAAVQYF	TGCGCCAGCAGTGAGTCGACAGGAGCGGCGGTGCAGTACTTC
.	.	TRBV24-1	TRBJ2-1	CATSDPGTYNEQFF	TGTGCCACCAGTGACCCCGGGACCTACAATGAGCAGTTCTTC
.	.	TRBV7-2	TRBJ1-6	CASSLNGSGSPLHF	TGTGCCAGCAGCTTAAACGGGTCGGGTTCACCCCTCCACTTT
.	.	TRBV6-6	TRBJ1-2	CASSYGTERYGYTF	TGTGCCAGCAGTTACGGAACAGAACGCTATGGCTACACCTTC
.	once	TRBV28	TRBJ1-5	CASSFRGTRRDIKNQPQHF	TGTGCCAGCAGTTTTAGAGGAACCCGTAGGGACATTAAGAATCAGCCCCAGCATTTT
TRBD1	few	TRBV19	TRBJ2-7	CASTPTGGISEQYF	TGTGCCAGTACTCCGACAGGGGGAATTAGCGAGCAGTACTTC
.	.	TRBV5-1	TRBJ1-1	CASSSQVALRGTEAFF	TGCGCCAGCAGCTCCCAGGTGGCACTTCGGGGAACTGAAGCTTTCTTT
TRBD1	few	TRBV6-5	TRBJ1-4	CASSRQGKTEKLFF	TGTGCCAGCAGCCGACAGGGGAAGACGGAAAAACTGTTTTTT
TRBD1	.	TRBV19	TRBJ1-5	CASSIRQGANQPQHF	TGTGCCAGTAGTATCCGTCAGGGGGCTAATCAGCCCCAGCATTTT
.	.	TRBV28	TRBJ2-2	CATLGRVDGELFF	TGTGCCACGTTAGGCCGCGTAGACGGGGAGCTGTTTTTT
.	.	TRBV19	TRBJ2-2	CASQAVNTGELFF	TGTGCCAGTCAGGCAGTAAACACCGGGGAGCTGTTTTTT
.	few	TRBV21-1	TRBJ1-6	CASTPDKGSSYNSPLHF	TGTGCCAGCACGCCGGACAAAGGGAGCTCCTATAATTCACCCCTCCACTTT
.	.	TRBV25-1	TRBJ2-2	CASSEVAGELFF	TGTGCCAGCAGTGAAGTGGCCGGGGAGCTGTTTTTT
.	.	TRBV27	TRBJ1-2	CASSPNGVHYGYTF	TGTGCCAGCAGTCCGAACGGGGTCCACTATGGCTACACCTTC
TRBD1	.	TRBV28	TRBJ1-6	CASSFPGGLVNSPLHF	TGTGCCAGCAGTTTTCCAGGGGGATTAGTGAATTCACCCCTCCACTTT
TRBD2	.	TRBV11-3	TRBJ2-1	CASSLIPGGHNEQFF	TGTGCCAGCAGCTTAATCCCGGGAGGGCACAATGAGCAGTTCTTC
TRBD2	.	TRBV11-2	TRBJ2-7	CASSSPRGRLHEQYF	TGTGCCAGCAGCTCGCCGCGCGGGAGGCTCCACGAGCAGTACTTC
.	.	TRBV28	TRBJ1-2	CASKVNYGYTF	TGTGCCAGCAAGGTTAACTATGGCTACACCTTC